This is a list of T cell receptor beta chains from one sample in a study of B cell selection in AIRE deficiency. TCRdb's table, derived via immunoSEQ multiplex PCR, lists solely in-frame clones and lacks some. This sample has 20,000 to 25,000 clones, with over 90% found just once. Sequenced sample: Tregs sorted from PBMCs. These receptors came from a human donor with AIRE deficiency. Each CDR3 is given with its conserved first and last residue. The order of the fields is clone size, D gene, J gene, V gene, CDR3 protein, CDR3 DNA. The D gene is left open where the match is weak. Not all rows give a size; the values are once, few, many and, for expanded clones, a class.

>.|TRBD1|TRBJ1-2|TRBV6-5
CASSYVGRGPYGYTF
TGTGCCAGCAGTTACGTAGGCAGGGGGCCGTATGGCTACACCTTC
>.|TRBD1|TRBJ1-1|TRBV10-3
CAISERDRAYHTEAFF
TGTGCCATCAGTGAGCGGGACAGGGCCTACCACACTGAAGCTTTCTTT
>.|TRBD2|TRBJ2-7|TRBV7-9
CASSSSSGSREQYF
TGTGCCAGCAGCTCCTCTAGCGGGTCCCGCGAGCAGTACTTC
>.|TRBD1|TRBJ2-3|TRBV23-1
CASSPAPHYRWDRGTDTQYF
TGCGCCAGCAGTCCTGCCCCACATTACCGCTGGGACAGGGGCACAGATACGCAGTATTTT
>.|.|TRBJ2-5|TRBV6-6
CASSRQEGLEETQYF
TGTGCCAGCAGTCGCCAGGAGGGGTTGGAGGAGACCCAGTACTTC
>.|.|TRBJ2-6|TRBV18
CASSSSGANVLTF
TGTGCCAGCTCCAGCTCTGGGGCCAACGTCCTGACTTTC
>.|.|TRBJ1-3|TRBV5-4
CASSKGPLVGNTIYF
TGTGCCAGCAGCAAGGGCCCATTAGTGGGAAACACCATATATTTT
>.|.|TRBJ1-5|TRBV19
CASSIAWGAPKKPQHF
TGTGCCAGTAGTATAGCTTGGGGGGCGCCGAAGAAGCCCCAGCATTTT
>.|.|TRBJ2-1|TRBV7-2
CASSLTGVNEQFF
TGTGCCAGCAGCTTAACGGGAGTCAATGAGCAGTTCTTC
>.|TRBD1|TRBJ2-3|TRBV9
CASSARQGPPTDTQYF
TGTGCCAGCAGCGCCAGACAGGGGCCTCCCACAGATACGCAGTATTTT
>.|TRBD2|TRBJ2-1|TRBV9
CASSVGGLANEQFF
TGTGCCAGCAGCGTAGGGGGACTAGCGAATGAGCAGTTCTTC
>.|.|TRBJ2-2|TRBV7-3
CASSTDGELFF
TGTGCCAGCAGCACGGACGGGGAGCTGTTTTTT
>once|.|TRBJ2-7|TRBV7-9
CASSSGTLWGWEQYF
TGTGCCAGCAGTTCCGGGACCCTTTGGGGTTGGGAGCAGTACTTC
>.|.|TRBJ2-7|TRBV6-6
CASSYSMGYEQYF
TGTGCCAGCAGTTACTCGATGGGCTACGAGCAGTACTTC
>once|.|TRBJ2-3|TRBV7-7
CASSTISRGTDTQYF
TGTGCTAGCAGCACGATCAGTAGGGGCACAGATACGCAGTATTTT
>once|.|TRBJ1-2|TRBV28
CASSQPLVSYTF
TGTGCCAGCAGTCAGCCATTGGTGAGCTACACCTTC
>.|.|TRBJ2-7|TRBV27
CASSNSLTSFYEQYF
TGTGCCAGCAGTAATAGCCTTACTTCCTTCTACGAGCAGTACTTC
>.|TRBD1|TRBJ2-1|TRBV18
CASSPPYRGNEQFF
TGTGCCAGCTCACCACCGTACAGGGGGAATGAGCAGTTCTTC
>.|.|TRBJ2-1|TRBV11-2
CASRGFHNEQFF
TGTGCCAGCCGCGGATTTCACAATGAGCAGTTCTTC
>.|.|TRBJ1-5|TRBV5-5
CASSLVQDMHSQPQHF
TGTGCCAGCAGCTTGGTACAGGACATGCACTCTCAGCCCCAGCATTTT
>.|.|TRBJ1-2|TRBV29-1
CSVRRGPNGYTF
TGCAGCGTACGCAGGGGACCAAATGGCTACACCTTC
>.|.|TRBJ2-5|TRBV19
CASSVTGNQETQYF
TGTGCCAGTAGCGTCACAGGAAACCAAGAGACCCAGTACTTC